This entry describes one TCR beta chain. This table comes from immunoSEQ multiplex PCR, and its TCRdb copy is limited to in-frame clones, with some not included. The data show 80,000 to 95,000 clones, with about 90% seen just once and roughly 9.4% held by the top ten. Germline V lookup: CDR1 LNHDA, CDR2 SQIVND (reference sequence). The V segment lost 1 base and the J segment 3 bases; nucleotides outside the gene matches: 2. The CDR3 sequence is 14 residues long. The sample comes from a study of OX40 agonist ivuxolimab in advanced cancers. For the study at large: Ivuxolimab is a fully human IgG2 antibody that activates OX40 (CD134).

A history of autoimmune disease or systemic immunosuppression excluded patients. V gene TRBV19 combines with J gene TRBJ1-1, with TRBD1 identical over 7 bases. The receptor was derived from an adult with an advanced solid tumor such as melanoma, head and neck, liver or kidney cancer. The sample in question was CD4+ or CD8+ T cells sorted from blood, obtained in a trial of the OX40 agonist ivuxolimab. Here the CDR3 reads CASSIGGTDTEAFF. CDR3 coding DNA: TGTGCCAGTAGTATAGGGGGGACAGACACTGAAGCTTTCTTT.